These 8 T cell receptor beta chains originate from one sample sequenced in a study of T cell responses to AZD1222 COVID-19 vaccine (dated by TCRdb to the early 2020s). The meaning of the sample's time point label: baseline before first vaccination. The library was obtained by the immunoSEQ multiplex PCR assay. In TCRdb, the immuneACCESS table is reduced to in-frame sequences with V and J assigned. These tables do not hold every clone; where another copy was compared, an unresolved V gene accounts for under half, and the others remain unexplained. Present in this sample are 150,000 or so clones, about 90% of which were seen just once. The top ten constitute roughly 5% of the sample. The sequencing here drew on peripheral blood, taken on day 0 of AZD1222 vaccination. These receptors were obtained from an adult in good health.

The chain carries TRBV7-3 and TRBJ2-2, with no clear D. The CDR3 spans 13 residues. Between the trimmed V and J ends, which lost 10 bases and 3 bases, there was a span of 12 bases. The germline gives CDR1 SGHTA, CDR2 FQGTGA. The CDR3 here is CATRDLDTGELFF. The CDR3 nucleotides read TGTGCCACCCGAGACCTGGACACCGGGGAGCTGTTTTTT.

The V and J genes are TRBV6-2 or TRBV6-3 and TRBJ2-7; D might be TRBD1 or TRBD2, each matching 5 bases. V lost 2 bases to trimming and J lost 4 bases, with 15 bases between them. The CDR3 extends over 15 amino acids. Germline CDR1 and CDR2: MNHEY and SVGEGT. The chain's CDR3 is CASSYEGQVIYEQYF. CDR3 nucleotides: TGTGCCAGCAGTTACGAGGGGCAGGTGATATACGAGCAGTACTTC.

This sequence joins TRBV11-3 and TRBJ2-2; TRBD2 agrees at 7 bases. From germline, CDR1 is SGHNT and CDR2 YENEEA. The CDR3 is 16 residues long. J was trimmed by 0 bases and V by 1 base; bases with no gene match: 2. The DNA of the CDR3 is TGTGCCAGCAGCTTAGCTAGCGGACCGAACACCGGGGAGCTGTTTTTT. Translation: CASSLASGPNTGELFF.

The rearrangement links TRBV18 to TRBJ2-7; 8 nucleotides line up with TRBD2. The CDR3 is made up of 15 amino acids. Germline CDR1 is KGHSH and CDR2 is LQKENI. The junction had 8 bases not matched to a gene; V was cut back by 3 bases and J by 4 bases. The CDR3 DNA follows: TGTGCCAGCTCACCCATGCGGGGGGATGTTTACGAGCAGTACTTC. Translation: CASSPMRGDVYEQYF.

As DNA, the CDR3 is TGTGCCAGCAGTCGGACAGGAAACACCGGGGAGCTGTTTTTT. This sequence encodes CASSRTGNTGELFF. The V call is TRBV28, the J call TRBJ2-2, with TRBD1 identical over 7 bases. Germline CDR1 and CDR2: MDHEN and SYDVKM. J lost 2 bases, V lost 5 bases, and 2 bases had no gene match. The CDR3 has 14 residues.

The rearrangement joins TRBV6-6 to TRBJ1-1; 9 nucleotides align to TRBD1. V gave up 6 bases and J gave up 4 bases; unmatched junction bases: 12. Germline V gene data show CDR1 as MNHNY and CDR2 as SVGAGI (reference sequence). The CDR3 sequence is 16 residues long. CDR3 in amino acids: CASRRRPTGGGTEAFF. The CDR3, as DNA: TGTGCCAGCAGACGTCGCCCGACAGGGGGTGGCACTGAAGCTTTCTTT.

The chain combines TRBV28 with TRBJ2-7; 16 bases fit TRBD2. Trimming at V came to 6 bases and at J to 0 bases, leaving 14 bases not matched to a gene. This CDR3 is 20 amino acids long. CDR1 is MDHEN and CDR2 is SYDVKM in the germline V gene. Here the CDR3 DNA reads TGTGCCAGCAGACCTAGAGAAGGGACTAGCGGGAGGGCGAGCTCCTACGAGCAGTACTTC. Translation: CASRPREGTSGRASSYEQYF.

The CDR3 nucleotides are TGTGCCAGCAGACGCTTTGGGGGCACAGATACGCAGTATTTT. It specifies CASRRFGGTDTQYF. The chain joins TRBV27 to TRBJ2-3; D gene ambiguous. The V gene lost 6 bases and the J gene lost 1 base, with 11 bases spanning the gap. Germline V CDR1 and CDR2: MNHEY, SMNVEV (reference sequence). The CDR3 runs to 14 residues.